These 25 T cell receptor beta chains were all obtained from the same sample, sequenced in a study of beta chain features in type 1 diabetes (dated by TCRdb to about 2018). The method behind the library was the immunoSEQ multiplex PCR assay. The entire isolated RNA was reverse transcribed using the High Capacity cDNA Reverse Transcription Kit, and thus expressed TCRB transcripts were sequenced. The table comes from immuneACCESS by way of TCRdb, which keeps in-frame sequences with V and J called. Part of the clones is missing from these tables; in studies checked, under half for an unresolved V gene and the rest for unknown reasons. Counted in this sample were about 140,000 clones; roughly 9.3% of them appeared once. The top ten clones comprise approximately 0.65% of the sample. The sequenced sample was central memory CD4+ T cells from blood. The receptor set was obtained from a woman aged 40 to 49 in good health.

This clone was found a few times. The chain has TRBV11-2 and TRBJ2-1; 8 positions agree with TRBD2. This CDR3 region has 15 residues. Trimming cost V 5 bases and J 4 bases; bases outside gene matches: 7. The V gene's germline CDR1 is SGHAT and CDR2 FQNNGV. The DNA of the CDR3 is TGTGCCAGCAGCAAAGACCCGGGGGGGTACAATGAGCAGTTCTTC. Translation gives CASSKDPGGYNEQFF.

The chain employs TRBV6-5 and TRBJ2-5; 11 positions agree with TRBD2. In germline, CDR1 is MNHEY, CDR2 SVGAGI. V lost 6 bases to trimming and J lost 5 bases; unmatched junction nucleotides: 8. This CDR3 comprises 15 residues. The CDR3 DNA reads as TGTGCCAGCAGATTAGCGGGGGGGCGGGGCGAGACCCAGTACTTC. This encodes CASRLAGGRGETQYF.

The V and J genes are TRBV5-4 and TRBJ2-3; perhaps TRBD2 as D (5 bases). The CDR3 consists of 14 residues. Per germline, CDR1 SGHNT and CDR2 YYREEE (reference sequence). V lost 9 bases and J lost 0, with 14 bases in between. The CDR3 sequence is CATTLSGSTDTQYF. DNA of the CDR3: TGTGCCACGACGTTGAGCGGAAGCACAGATACGCAGTATTTT.

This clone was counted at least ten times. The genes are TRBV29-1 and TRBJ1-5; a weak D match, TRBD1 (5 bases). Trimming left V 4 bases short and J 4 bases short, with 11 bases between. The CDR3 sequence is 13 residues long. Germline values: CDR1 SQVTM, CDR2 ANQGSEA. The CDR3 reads CSVVQDKNQPQHF. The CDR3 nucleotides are TGCAGCGTTGTGCAGGACAAAAATCAGCCCCAGCATTTT.

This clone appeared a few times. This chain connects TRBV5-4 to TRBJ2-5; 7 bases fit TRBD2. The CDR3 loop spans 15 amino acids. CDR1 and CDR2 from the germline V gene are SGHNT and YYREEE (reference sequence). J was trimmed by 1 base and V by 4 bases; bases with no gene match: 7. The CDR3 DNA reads TGTGCCAGCAGCGGGACGGGGGGACTCCAAGAGACCCAGTACTTC. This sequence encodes CASSGTGGLQETQYF.

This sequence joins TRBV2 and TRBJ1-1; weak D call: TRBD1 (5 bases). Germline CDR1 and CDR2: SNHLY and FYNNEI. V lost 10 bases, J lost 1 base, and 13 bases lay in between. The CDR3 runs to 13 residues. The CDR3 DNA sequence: TGTGCCACCTCGGGACTCCCGAACACTGAAGCTTTCTTT. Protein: CATSGLPNTEAFF.

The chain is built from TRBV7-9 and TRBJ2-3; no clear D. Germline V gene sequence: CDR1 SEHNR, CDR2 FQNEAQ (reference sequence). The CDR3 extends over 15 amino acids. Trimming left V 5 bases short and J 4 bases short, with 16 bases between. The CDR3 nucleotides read TGTGCCAGCAGCACGACGGTCGCCCAGGCAGATACGCAGTATTTT. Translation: CASSTTVAQADTQYF.

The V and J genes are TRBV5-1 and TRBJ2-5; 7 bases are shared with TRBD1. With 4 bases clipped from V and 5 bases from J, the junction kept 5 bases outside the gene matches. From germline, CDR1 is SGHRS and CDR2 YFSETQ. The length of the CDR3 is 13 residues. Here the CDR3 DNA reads TGCGCCAGCAGCCTAGGGGGCTTGGAGACCCAGTACTTC. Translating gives CASSLGGLETQYF.

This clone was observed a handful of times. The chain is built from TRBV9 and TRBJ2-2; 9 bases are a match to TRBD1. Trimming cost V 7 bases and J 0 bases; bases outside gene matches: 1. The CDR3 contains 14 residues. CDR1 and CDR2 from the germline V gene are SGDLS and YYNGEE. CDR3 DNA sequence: TGTGCCAGCGGGACAGGGACGAACACCGGGGAGCTGTTTTTT. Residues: CASGTGTNTGELFF.

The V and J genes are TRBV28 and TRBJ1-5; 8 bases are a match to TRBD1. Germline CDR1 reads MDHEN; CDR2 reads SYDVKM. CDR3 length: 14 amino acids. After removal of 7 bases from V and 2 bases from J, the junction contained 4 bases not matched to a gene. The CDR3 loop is CASTGTGGNQPQHF. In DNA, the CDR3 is TGTGCCAGCACCGGGACAGGTGGCAATCAGCCCCAGCATTTT.

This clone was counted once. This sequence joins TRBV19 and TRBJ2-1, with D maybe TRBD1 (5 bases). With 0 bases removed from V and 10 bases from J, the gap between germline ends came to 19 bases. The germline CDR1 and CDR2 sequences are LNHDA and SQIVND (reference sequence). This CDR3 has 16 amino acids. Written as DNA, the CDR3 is TGTGCCAGTAGTATAGATCAGGGTCTAGGGGTTAACGAGCAGTTCTTC. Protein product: CASSIDQGLGVNEQFF.

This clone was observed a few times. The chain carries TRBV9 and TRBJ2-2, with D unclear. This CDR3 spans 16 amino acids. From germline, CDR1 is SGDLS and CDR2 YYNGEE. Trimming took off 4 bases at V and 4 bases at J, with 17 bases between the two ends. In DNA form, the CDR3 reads TGTGCCAGCAGCACCCAGAGTAGCCGGTTCACCGGGGAGCTGTTTTTT. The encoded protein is CASSTQSSRFTGELFF. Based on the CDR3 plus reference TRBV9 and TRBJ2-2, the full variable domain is DSGVTQTPKHLITATGQRVTLRCSPRSGDLSVYWYQQSLDQGLQFLIQYYNGEERAKGNILERFSAQQFPDLHSELNLSSLELGDSALYFCASSTQSSRFTGELFFGEGSRLTVL.

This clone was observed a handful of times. The CDR3 DNA follows: TGCGCCAGCAGCCAAGATATCAGGACATCTAACACCGGGGAGCTGTTTTTT. Translating gives CASSQDIRTSNTGELFF. This chain links TRBV4-3 with TRBJ2-2; D is perhaps TRBD1 (5 bases). The CDR3 contains 17 residues. Germline values: CDR1 LGHNA, CDR2 YSLEER. The ends were cut back, 0 bases at V and 2 bases at J, with 13 bases in the middle.

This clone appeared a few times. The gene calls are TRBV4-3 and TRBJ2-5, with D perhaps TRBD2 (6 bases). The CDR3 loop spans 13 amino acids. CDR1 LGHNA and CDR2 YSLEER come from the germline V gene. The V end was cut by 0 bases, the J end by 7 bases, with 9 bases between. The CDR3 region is CASSQEQRATQYF. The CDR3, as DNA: TGCGCCAGCAGCCAAGAGCAGCGGGCGACCCAGTACTTC.

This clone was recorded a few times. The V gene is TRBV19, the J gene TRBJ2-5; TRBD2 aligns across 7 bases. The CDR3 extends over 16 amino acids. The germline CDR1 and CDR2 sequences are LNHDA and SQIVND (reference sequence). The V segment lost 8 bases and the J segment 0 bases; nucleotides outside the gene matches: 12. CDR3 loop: CASSPGWRGYQETQYF. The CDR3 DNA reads TGTGCCAGTTCCCCTGGTTGGCGGGGGTACCAAGAGACCCAGTACTTC.

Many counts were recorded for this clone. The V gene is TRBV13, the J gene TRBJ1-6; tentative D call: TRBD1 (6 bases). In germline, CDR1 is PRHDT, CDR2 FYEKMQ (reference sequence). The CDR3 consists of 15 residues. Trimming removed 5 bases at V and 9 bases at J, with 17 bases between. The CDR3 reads CASSPPTGLGSPLHF. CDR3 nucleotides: TGTGCCAGCAGCCCGCCGACAGGTTTGGGTTCACCCCTCCACTTT.

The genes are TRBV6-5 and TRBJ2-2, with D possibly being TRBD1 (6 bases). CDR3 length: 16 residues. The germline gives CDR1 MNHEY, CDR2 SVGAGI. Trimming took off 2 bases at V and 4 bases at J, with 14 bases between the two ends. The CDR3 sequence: CASSYDSRGSTGELFF. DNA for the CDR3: TGTGCCAGCAGTTACGATTCCAGGGGCTCCACCGGGGAGCTGTTTTTT.

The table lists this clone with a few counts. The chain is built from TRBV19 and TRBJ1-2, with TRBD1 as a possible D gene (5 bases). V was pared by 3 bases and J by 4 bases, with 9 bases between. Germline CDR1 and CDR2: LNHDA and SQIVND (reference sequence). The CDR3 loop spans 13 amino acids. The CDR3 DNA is TGTGCCAGTAGTATCAAGGGGTTCTATGGCTACACCTTC. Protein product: CASSIKGFYGYTF.

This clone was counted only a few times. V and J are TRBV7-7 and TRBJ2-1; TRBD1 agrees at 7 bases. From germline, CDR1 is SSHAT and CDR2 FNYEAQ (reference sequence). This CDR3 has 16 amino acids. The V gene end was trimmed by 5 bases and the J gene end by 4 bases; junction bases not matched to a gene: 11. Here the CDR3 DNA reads TGTGCCAGCAGCCACCAAACAGGGGTTTCTTACAATGAGCAGTTCTTC. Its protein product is CASSHQTGVSYNEQFF.

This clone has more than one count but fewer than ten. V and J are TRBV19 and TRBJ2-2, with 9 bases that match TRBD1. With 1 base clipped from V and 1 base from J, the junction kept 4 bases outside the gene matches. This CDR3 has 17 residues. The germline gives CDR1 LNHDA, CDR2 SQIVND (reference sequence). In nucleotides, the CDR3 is TGTGCCAGTAGTATAGGGGGACAGGGACGGAACACCGGGGAGCTGTTTTTT. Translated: CASSIGGQGRNTGELFF.

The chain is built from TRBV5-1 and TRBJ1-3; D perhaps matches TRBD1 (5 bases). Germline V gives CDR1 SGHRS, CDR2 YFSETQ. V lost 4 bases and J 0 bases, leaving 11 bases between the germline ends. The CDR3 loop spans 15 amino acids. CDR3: CASSPGGASGNTIYF. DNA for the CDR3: TGCGCCAGCAGCCCAGGTGGGGCCTCTGGAAACACCATATATTTT. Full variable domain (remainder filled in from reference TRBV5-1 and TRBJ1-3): KAGVTQTPRYLIKTRGQQVTLSCSPISGHRSVSWYQQTPGQGLQFLFEYFSETQRNKGNFPGRFSGRQFSNSRSEMNVSTLELGDSALYLCASSPGGASGNTIYFGEGSWLTVV.

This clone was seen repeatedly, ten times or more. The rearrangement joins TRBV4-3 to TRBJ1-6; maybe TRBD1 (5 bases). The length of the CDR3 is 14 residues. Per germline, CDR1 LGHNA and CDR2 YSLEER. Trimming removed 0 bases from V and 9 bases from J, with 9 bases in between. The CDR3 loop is CASSQDNRGSPLHF. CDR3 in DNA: TGCGCCAGCAGCCAAGATAATAGGGGTTCACCCCTCCACTTT.

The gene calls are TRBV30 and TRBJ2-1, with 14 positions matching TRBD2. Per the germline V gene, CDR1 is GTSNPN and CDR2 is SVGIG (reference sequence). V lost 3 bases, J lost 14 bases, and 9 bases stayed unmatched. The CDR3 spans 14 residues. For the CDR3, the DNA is TGTGCCTGGAGGTTGACTAGCGGGGGGGGCCGGGAGTTCTTC. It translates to CAWRLTSGGGREFF.

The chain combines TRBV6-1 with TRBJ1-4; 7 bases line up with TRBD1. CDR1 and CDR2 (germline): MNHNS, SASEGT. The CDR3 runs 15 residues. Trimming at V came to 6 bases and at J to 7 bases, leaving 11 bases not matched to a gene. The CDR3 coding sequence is TGTGCCAGCAGCTTGGACAGGTCGCCTTCTGAAAAACTGTTTTTT. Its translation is CASSLDRSPSEKLFF.

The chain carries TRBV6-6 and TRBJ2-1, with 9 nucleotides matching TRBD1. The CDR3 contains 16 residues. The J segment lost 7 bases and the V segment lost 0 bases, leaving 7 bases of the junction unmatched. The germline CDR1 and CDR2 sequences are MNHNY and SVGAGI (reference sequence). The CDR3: CASSYSRGQGTNEQFF. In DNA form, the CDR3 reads TGTGCCAGCAGTTACTCTAGGGGACAGGGTACAAATGAGCAGTTCTTC.